This is a list of T cell receptor beta chains from one sample in a study of blood T cell repertoires in COVID-19. Sequenced by immunoSEQ multiplex PCR; TCRdb stores in-frame clones only, minus some. The sample has roughly 60,000 clones, about four fifths seen once. Sequencing was done on a sample of peripheral blood. The receptors were gathered from a woman at least 80 years old with acute or convalescent COVID-19. CDR3s include the opening cysteine and the closing phenylalanine or tryptophan. The D gene is left open where the match is weak.

D,V,J,DNA,CDR3
TRBD1,TRBV5-1,TRBJ2-2,TGCGCCAGCAGCTTGGCCCGGGACAGGGCTAACACCGGGGAGCTGTTTTTT,CASSLARDRANTGELFF
.,TRBV3-1/TRBV3-2,TRBJ1-2,TGTGCCAGCAGCCAAGATCTCGGGGGCTATGGCTACACCTTC,CASSQDLGGYGYTF
.,TRBV12-3/TRBV12-4,TRBJ1-2,TGTGCCAGCAGTCCTCAGGGATCCAGCGGCTACACCTTC,CASSPQGSSGYTF
.,TRBV27,TRBJ2-5,TGTGCCAGCAGGATAAAGGGGACAACGCCCGGGGCCCAGTACTTC,CASRIKGTTPGAQYF
TRBD1,TRBV5-1,TRBJ2-7,TGCGCCAGCAGCTGGGGGGACAGGGCGTACGAGCAGTACTTC,CASSWGDRAYEQYF
TRBD1,TRBV15,TRBJ1-6,TGTGCCACCAGCCGACAGGGACAAAGTAATTCACCCCTCCACTTT,CATSRQGQSNSPLHF
TRBD1,TRBV7-9,TRBJ1-3,TGTGCCAGCAGGTCGGGGACAGGTTCGGGAAACACCATATATTTT,CASRSGTGSGNTIYF
.,TRBV30,TRBJ1-4,TGTGCCTGGGGACAGTTTGAAAAACTGTTTTTT,CAWGQFEKLFF
TRBD2,TRBV11-3,TRBJ2-5,TGTGCCAGCAGCTTAGGTTTAGCGGGCCATCTACAAGAGACCCAGTACTTC,CASSLGLAGHLQETQYF
.,TRBV5-1,TRBJ2-1,TGCGCCAGCAGCTTGGTCGGGGCGGGAATATACAATGAGCAGTTCTTC,CASSLVGAGIYNEQFF
.,TRBV4-3,TRBJ2-2,TGCGCCAGCAGCCAAGATTTCGGTTGGGAGCTGTTTTTT,CASSQDFGWELFF
TRBD2,TRBV28,TRBJ2-7,TGTGCCGAAGCGGGACCGAATACCTACGAGCAGTACTTC,CAEAGPNTYEQYF
TRBD1,TRBV7-2,TRBJ1-5,TGTGCCAGCAGCCCAACAGGGGGCAATCAGCCCCAGCATTTT,CASSPTGGNQPQHF